Sequencing of this T cell receptor beta chain was carried out in a study of early T cells in non-severe SARS-CoV-2 infection. This clonotype occurred many times. In germline, CDR1 is DFQATT, CDR2 SNEGSKA (reference sequence). J lost 8 bases, V lost 6 bases, and 12 bases had no gene match. The CDR3 runs 13 residues. MiXCR, applied by TCRdb to the 5' RACE reads, yields one record per CDR3 protein. The table records around 70,000 distinct CDR3 sequences, about 12% of them present only once. The specimen was whole blood. The rearrangement links TRBV20-1 to TRBJ1-2; TRBD1 agrees at 7 bases. The receptor's source is an adult who was a healthcare worker with PCR-confirmed SARS-CoV-2 infection or an uninfected control (not recorded which). CDR3 amino acids: CSAVRDRVGGYTF. CDR3 sequence (DNA): TGCAGTGCGGTGCGAGACAGGGTCGGAGGCTACACCTTC.